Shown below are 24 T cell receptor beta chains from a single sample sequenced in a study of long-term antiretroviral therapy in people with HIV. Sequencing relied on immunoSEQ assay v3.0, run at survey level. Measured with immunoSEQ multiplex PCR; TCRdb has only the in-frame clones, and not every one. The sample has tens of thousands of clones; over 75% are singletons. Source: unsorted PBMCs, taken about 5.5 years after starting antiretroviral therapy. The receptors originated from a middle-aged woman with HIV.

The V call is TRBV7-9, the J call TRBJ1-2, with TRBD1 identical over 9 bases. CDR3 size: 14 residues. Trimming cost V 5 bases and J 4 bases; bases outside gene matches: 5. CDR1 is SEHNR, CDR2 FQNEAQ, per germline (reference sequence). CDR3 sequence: CASSPSGQGYGYTF. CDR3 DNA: TGTGCCAGCAGCCCCTCGGGACAGGGCTATGGCTACACCTTC.

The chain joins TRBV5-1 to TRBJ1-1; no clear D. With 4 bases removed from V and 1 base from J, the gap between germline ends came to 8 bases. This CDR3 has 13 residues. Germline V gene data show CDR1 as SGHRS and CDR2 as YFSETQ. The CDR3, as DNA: TGCGCCAGCAGCATAGACTGGAACACTGAAGCTTTCTTT. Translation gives CASSIDWNTEAFF. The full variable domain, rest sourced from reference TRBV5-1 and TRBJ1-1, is KAGVTQTPRYLIKTRGQQVTLSCSPISGHRSVSWYQQTPGQGLQFLFEYFSETQRNKGNFPGRFSGRQFSNSRSEMNVSTLELGDSALYLCASSIDWNTEAFFGQGTRLTVV.

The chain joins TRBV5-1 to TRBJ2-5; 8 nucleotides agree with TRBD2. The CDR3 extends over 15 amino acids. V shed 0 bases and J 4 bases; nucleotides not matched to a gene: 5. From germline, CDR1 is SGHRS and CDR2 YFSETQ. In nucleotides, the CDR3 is TGCGCCAGCAGCTTGGCAGCGGGAGTGGGAGAGACCCAGTACTTC. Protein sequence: CASSLAAGVGETQYF.

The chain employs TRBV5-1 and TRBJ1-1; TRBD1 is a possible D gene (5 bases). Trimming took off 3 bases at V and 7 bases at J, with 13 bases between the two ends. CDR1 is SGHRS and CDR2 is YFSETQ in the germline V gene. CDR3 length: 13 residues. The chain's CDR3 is CASSSLSGHEAFF. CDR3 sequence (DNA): TGCGCCAGCAGCTCCTTATCAGGGCATGAAGCTTTCTTT.

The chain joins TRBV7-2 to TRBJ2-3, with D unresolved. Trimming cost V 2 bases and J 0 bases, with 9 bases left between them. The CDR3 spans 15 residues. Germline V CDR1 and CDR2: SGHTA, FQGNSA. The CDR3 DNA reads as TGTGCCAGCAGCTTACAGACATCTAGCACAGATACGCAGTATTTT. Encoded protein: CASSLQTSSTDTQYF.

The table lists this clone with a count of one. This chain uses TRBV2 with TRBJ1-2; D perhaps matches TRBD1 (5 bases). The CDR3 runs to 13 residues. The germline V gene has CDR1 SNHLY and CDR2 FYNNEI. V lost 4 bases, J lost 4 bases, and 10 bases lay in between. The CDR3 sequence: CASSVGQGYGYTF. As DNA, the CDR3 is TGTGCCAGCAGTGTAGGTCAGGGCTATGGCTACACCTTC.

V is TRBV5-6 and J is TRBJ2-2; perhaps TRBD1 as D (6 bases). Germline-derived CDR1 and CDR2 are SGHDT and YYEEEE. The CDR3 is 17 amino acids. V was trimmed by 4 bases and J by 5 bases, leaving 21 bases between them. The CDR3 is CASSREGTPLGTGELFF. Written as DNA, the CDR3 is TGTGCCAGCAGCAGAGAAGGGACACCCCTTGGGACCGGGGAGCTGTTTTTT.

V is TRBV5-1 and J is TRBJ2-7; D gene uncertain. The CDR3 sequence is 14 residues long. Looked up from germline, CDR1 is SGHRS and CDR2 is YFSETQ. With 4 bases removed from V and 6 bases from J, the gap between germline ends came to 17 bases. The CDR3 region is CASSRSGSPLEQYF. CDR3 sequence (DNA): TGCGCCAGCAGCCGATCCGGATCACCCCTCGAGCAGTACTTC.

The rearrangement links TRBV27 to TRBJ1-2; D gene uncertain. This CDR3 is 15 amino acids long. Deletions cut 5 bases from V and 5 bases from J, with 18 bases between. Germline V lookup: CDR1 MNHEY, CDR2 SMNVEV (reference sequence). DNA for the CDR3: TGTGCCAGCAGTCCACTCACTACGGTGGGATATGGCTACACCTTC. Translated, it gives CASSPLTTVGYGYTF.

CDR3: CASSERGAAKGYTF. The CDR3 DNA is TGTGCCAGCAGTGAGCGGGGGGCGGCGAAGGGCTACACCTTC. The chain links TRBV2 to TRBJ1-2; a possible D gene is TRBD1 (6 bases). This CDR3 has 14 amino acids. Germline loops: CDR1 SNHLY, CDR2 FYNNEI. Between the trimmed V and J ends, which lost 3 bases and 8 bases, there was a span of 16 bases.

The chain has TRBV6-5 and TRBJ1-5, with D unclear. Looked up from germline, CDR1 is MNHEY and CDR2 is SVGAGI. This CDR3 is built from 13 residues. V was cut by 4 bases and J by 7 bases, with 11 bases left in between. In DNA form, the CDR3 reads TGTGCCAGCAGTTCGGATGTTGCCCAGCCCCAGCATTTT. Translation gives CASSSDVAQPQHF.

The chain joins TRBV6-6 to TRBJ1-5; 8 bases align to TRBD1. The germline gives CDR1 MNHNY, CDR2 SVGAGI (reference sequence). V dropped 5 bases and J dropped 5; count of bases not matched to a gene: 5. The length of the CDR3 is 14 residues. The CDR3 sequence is CASSPYRGDQPQHF. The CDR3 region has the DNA TGTGCCAGCAGTCCCTACAGGGGGGATCAGCCCCAGCATTTT.

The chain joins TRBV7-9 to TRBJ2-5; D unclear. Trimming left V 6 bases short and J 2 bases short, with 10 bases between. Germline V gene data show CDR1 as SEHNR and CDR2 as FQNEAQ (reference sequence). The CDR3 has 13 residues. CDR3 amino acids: CASRRANQETQYF. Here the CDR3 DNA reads TGTGCCAGCAGAAGGGCTAATCAAGAGACCCAGTACTTC.

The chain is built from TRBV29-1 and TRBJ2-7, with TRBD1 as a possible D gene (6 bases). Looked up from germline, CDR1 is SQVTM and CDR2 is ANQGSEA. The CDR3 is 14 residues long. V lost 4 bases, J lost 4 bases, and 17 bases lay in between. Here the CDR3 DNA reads TGCAGCGTTGCTGGGGGCATCGTCGGATACGAGCAGTACTTC. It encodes CSVAGGIVGYEQYF.

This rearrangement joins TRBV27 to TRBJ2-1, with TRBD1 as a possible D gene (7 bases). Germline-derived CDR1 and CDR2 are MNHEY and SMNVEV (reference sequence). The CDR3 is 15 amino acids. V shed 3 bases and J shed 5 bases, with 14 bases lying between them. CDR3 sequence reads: CASSFRGDSNNEQFF. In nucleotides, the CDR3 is TGTGCCAGCAGTTTTAGGGGGGACAGTAACAATGAGCAGTTCTTC.

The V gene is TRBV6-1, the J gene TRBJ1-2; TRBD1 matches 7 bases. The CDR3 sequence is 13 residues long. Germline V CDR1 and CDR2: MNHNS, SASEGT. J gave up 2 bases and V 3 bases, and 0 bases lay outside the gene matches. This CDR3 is CASSEGQNYGYTF. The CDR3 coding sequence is TGTGCCAGCAGTGAGGGACAGAACTATGGCTACACCTTC.

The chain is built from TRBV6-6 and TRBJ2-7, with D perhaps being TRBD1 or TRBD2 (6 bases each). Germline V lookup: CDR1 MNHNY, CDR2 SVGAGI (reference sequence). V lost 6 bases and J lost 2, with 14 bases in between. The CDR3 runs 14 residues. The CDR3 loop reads CASSFRGQTYEQYF. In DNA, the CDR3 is TGTGCCAGCAGCTTCCGGGGGCAGACCTACGAGCAGTACTTC.

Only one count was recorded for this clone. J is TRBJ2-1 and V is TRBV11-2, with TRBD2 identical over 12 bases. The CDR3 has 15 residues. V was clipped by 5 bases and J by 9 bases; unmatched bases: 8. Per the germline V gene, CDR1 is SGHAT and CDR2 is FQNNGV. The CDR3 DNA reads TGTGCCAGCAGCCCTCTAGCGGGAGGGCCTAGTGAGCAGTTCTTC. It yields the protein CASSPLAGGPSEQFF.

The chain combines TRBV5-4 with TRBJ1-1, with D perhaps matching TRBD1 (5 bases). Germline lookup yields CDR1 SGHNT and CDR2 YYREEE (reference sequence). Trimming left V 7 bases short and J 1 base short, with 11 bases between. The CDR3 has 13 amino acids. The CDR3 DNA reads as TGTGCCAGCGGTGTGACAGAGAACACTGAAGCTTTCTTT. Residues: CASGVTENTEAFF.

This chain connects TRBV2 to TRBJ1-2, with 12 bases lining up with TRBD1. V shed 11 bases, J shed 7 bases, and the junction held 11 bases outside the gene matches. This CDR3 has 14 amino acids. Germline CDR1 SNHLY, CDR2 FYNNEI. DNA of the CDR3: TGTGCCGGCACCGGGACAGGGGGCGCGGGTGGCTACACCTTC. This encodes CAGTGTGGAGGYTF. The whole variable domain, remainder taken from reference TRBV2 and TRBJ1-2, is EPEVTQTPSHQVTQMGQEVILRCVPISNHLYFYWYRQILGQKVEFLVSFYNNEISEKSEIFDDQFSVERPDGSNFTLKIRSTKLEDSAMYFCAGTGTGGAGGYTFGSGTRLTVV.

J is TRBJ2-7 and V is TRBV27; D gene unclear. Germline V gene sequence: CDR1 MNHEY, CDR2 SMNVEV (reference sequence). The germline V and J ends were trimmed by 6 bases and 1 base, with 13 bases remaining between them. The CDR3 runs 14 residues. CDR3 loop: CASSTPGGSYEQYF. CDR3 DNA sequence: TGTGCCAGCAGCACCCCAGGTGGGTCCTACGAGCAGTACTTC.

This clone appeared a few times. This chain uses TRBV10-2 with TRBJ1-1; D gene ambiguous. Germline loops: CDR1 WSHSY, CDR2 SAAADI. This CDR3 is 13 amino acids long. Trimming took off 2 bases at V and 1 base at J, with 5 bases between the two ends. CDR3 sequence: CASSEQRNTEAFF. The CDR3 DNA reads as TGCGCCAGCAGTGAGCAAAGGAACACTGAAGCTTTCTTT.

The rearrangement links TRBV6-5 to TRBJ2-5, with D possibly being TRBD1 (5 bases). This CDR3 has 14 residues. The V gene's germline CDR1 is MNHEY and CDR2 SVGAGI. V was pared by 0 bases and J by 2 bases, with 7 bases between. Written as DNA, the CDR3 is TGTGCCAGCAGTTACTCGAACAGGCAAGAGACCCAGTACTTC. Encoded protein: CASSYSNRQETQYF.

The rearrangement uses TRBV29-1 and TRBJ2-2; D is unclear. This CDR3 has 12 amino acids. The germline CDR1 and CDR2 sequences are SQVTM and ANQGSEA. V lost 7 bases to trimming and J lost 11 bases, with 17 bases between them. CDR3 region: CSAHRGDQELFF. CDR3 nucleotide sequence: TGCAGCGCCCACCGTGGCGACCAAGAGCTGTTTTTT.